One sample yielded the 28 T cell receptor beta chains listed below, sequenced in a study of tumor-infiltrating lymphocytes in primary liver carcinoma. A constant-region primer served to make TCR beta cDNA from about 490 ng total RNA. A slightly modified ARM-PCR protocol with three nested multiplex PCR rounds produced these TCR beta libraries. PCR rounds one and two used TRBV1-TRBV30 forward primers with a C-beta reverse primer for about 9 cycles each. TCRdb recomputed calls from the multiplex PCR reads with MiXCR, one row per CDR3 protein. The table includes fewer than 400,000 distinct CDR3 sequences, approximately 54% detected once. The researchers obtained blood RNA from unsorted whole blood and also extracted germline DNA. The sequencing sample was made of peripheral blood. Receptors originate from a woman aged 25 to 39 with primary liver carcinoma and hepatitis B virus infection.

As to this clonotype: A read error may account for a junction end that differs from germline. V and J are TRBV12-3 or TRBV12-4 and TRBJ2-2; TRBD1 matches 7 bases. This CDR3 region has 14 residues. The CDR3 sequence is CASSRGQSTGELSF. CDR3 bases: TGTGCCAGCAGTAGGGGACAGAGCACCGGAGAGCTGTCTTTT.

Notes on this clonotype: A read error may account for a junction end that differs from germline. The chain joins TRBV11-2 to TRBJ2-1, with no clear D. This CDR3 contains 16 residues. CDR1 is SGHAT and CDR2 is FQNNGV in the germline V gene. CDR3 DNA: TGTGCCAGCGGCCTGGTCCTTTCTCTCTCCTACAATGAGCAGCTCTTC. Its protein is CASGLVLSLSYNEQLF.

To note about this clonotype: A read error is possible here, since a much larger clone lies one base away. The J gene is TRBJ2-7, the V gene TRBV29-1; D is ambiguous. V was clipped by 0 bases and J by 6 bases, with 12 bases between them. Looked up from germline, CDR1 is SQVTM and CDR2 is ANQGSEA. The CDR3 length is 13 residues. CDR3 residues: CSVEEDFNCEQYF. In DNA, the CDR3 is TGCAGCGTTGAAGAGGATTTTAACTGCGAGCAGTACTTC.

On this clonotype: The CDR3 end shows no conserved phenylalanine or tryptophan, and so a read error is likely. The V call is TRBV11-3, the J call TRBJ2-1; D is ambiguous. This CDR3 spans 14 amino acids. Germline CDR1 reads SGHNT; CDR2 reads YENEEA. The V and J ends lost 5 bases and 8 bases respectively, with 16 bases between them. Here the CDR3 DNA reads TGTGCCAGCAGCCCGAGGTCTCCTGGCGATGAGCAGTTCCTC. It translates to CASSPRSPGDEQFL.

For this clonotype: Since the CDR3 does not end with the conserved phenylalanine or tryptophan, this likely comes from a read error. The limits of the CDR3 on the DNA are not certain, so only TCRdb's listed CDR3 is given. The chain has TRBV4-1 and TRBJ2-5; the D segment call TRBD2 is taken from the table without a DNA check. Counting both end residues, the CDR3 totals 15 amino acids. Germline CDR1 and CDR2: MGHRA and YSYEKL. The CDR3 loop is CASSQGTSGQETRYL.

Details on this clonotype: A single base separates this from a much larger clone, so it may be a read error. The V gene is TRBV4-1, the J gene TRBJ2-5; possible D gene TRBD2, 5 bases. Looked up from germline, CDR1 is MGHRA and CDR2 is YSYEKL. CDR3 length: 14 amino acids. The CDR3 spells CASSQVGGEETHYF. The DNA for the CDR3 is TGCGCCAGCAGCCAAGTTGGAGGTGAAGAGACCCACTACTTC.

This clonotype has a handful of counts. The rearrangement links TRBV28 to TRBJ1-5, with D tentatively TRBD1 (5 bases). V lost 7 bases, J lost 1 base, and 20 bases lay in between. CDR1 and CDR2 (germline): MDHEN, SYDVKM. This CDR3 region has 17 residues. The CDR3 DNA reads as TGTGCCAGCACCCCCCCAGGGAGGGCCCTAAGCAATCAGCCCCAGCATTTT. Encoded protein: CASTPPGRALSNQPQHF.

The V and J genes are TRBV5-6 and TRBJ2-5, with 7 bases lining up with TRBD1. V shed 4 bases and J 3 bases; nucleotides not matched to a gene: 6. Germline CDR1 reads SGHDT; CDR2 reads YYEEEE. The CDR3 runs to 14 residues. As DNA, the CDR3 is TGTGCCAGCAGCAAGACAGGGACCGAAGAGACCCAGTACTTC. This encodes CASSKTGTEETQYF.

On this clonotype: Its ends do not fully match the called genes, so a read error is possible. The chain is built from TRBV13 and TRBJ2-7; D assignment may be TRBD1 or TRBD2 (5 bases each). Germline V gene lookup returns CDR1 PRHDT and CDR2 FYEKMQ (reference sequence). The CDR3 loop spans 14 amino acids. CDR3 DNA sequence: TGTGCCAGCAACTTAGGGACGATATCCTACGAGCAGTACTTC. Its translation is CASNLGTISYEQYF.

V and J are TRBV12-3 or TRBV12-4 and TRBJ1-1; no clear D. There are 15 residues in the CDR3. V lost 2 bases and J 4 bases, leaving 14 bases between the germline ends. The CDR3 DNA reads TGTGCCAGCAGTTTAACTGGGGAGGGTCGCACTGAAGCTTTCTTT. Amino acids: CASSLTGEGRTEAFF.

The rearrangement uses TRBV6-1 and TRBJ2-3, with D perhaps TRBD2 (5 bases). The CDR3 is 11 amino acids. The V and J ends lost 7 bases and 5 bases respectively, with 7 bases between them. The germline gives CDR1 MNHNS, CDR2 SASEGT. As DNA, the CDR3 is TGTGCCAGCATTGGAGGAGATACGCAGTATTTT. This encodes CASIGGDTQYF.

With respect to this clonotype: One base away lies a much larger clone, so this may be a sequencing read error. The CDR3 reads CPSSSTGFEQFF. CDR3 nucleotides: TGTCCCAGCAGTTCGACAGGGTTTGAGCAGTTCTTC. The chain links TRBV6-2 or TRBV6-3 to TRBJ2-5; TRBD1 aligns across 7 bases. The J call may be faulty, since TRBJ2-1 better matches the DNA end. Germline CDR1 MNHEY, CDR2 SVGEGT. This CDR3 has 12 residues.

This clonotype has just a few counts. The chain links TRBV13 to TRBJ2-7, with TRBD2 matching 11 bases. V gave up 0 bases and J gave up 1 base; unmatched junction bases: 2. The length of the CDR3 is 16 residues. Germline CDR1 reads PRHDT; CDR2 reads FYEKMQ (reference sequence). This CDR3 is CASSLGASGRSYEQYF. The CDR3 nucleotides are TGTGCCAGCAGCTTAGGGGCTAGCGGGAGGTCCTACGAGCAGTACTTC. The whole variable domain, remainder taken from reference TRBV13 and TRBJ2-7, is AAGVIQSPRHLIKEKRETATLKCYPIPRHDTVYWYQQGPGQDPQFLISFYEKMQSDKGSIPDRFSAQQFSDYHSELNMSSLELGDSALYFCASSLGASGRSYEQYFGPGTRLTVT.

The genes are TRBV5-4 and TRBJ2-3; no reliable D call. Germline loops: CDR1 SGHNT, CDR2 YYREEE (reference sequence). Trimming removed 4 bases at V and 6 bases at J, with 15 bases between. The CDR3 runs 14 residues. Written as DNA, the CDR3 is TGTGCCAGCAGCAAGGACGGTGCGTGGGATACGCAGTATTTT. It is translated as CASSKDGAWDTQYF.

A remark on this clonotype: The conserved phenylalanine or tryptophan is not found at the CDR3 terminus, so this likely reflects a read error. The chain has TRBV12-3 or TRBV12-4 and TRBJ1-5; D not resolved. This CDR3 has 14 residues. Between the trimmed V and J ends, which lost 3 bases and 3 bases, there was a span of 9 bases. In DNA, the CDR3 is TGTGCCAGCAGTTTGTGGGGTGTCAATCAGCCCCAGCATTTA. Translating it yields CASSLWGVNQPQHL.

With regard to this clonotype: A read error may explain this, as a much larger clone is one base away. CDR3 DNA sequence: TGTGCTAATGCTTTAGCGGGAGGAGGGCGGACAGATACGCAGTATTTT. Its protein product is CANALAGGGRTDTQYF. V usage is TRBV12-5 and J usage is TRBJ2-3; TRBD2 agrees at 10 bases. Trimming took 10 bases from V and 3 from J; bases not matched to a gene: 13. Germline V gene sequence: CDR1 LGHNT, CDR2 FRNRAP. The CDR3 runs to 16 residues.

This chain links TRBV6-1 with TRBJ1-6; the D gene is possibly TRBD1 (5 bases). The germline CDR1 and CDR2 sequences are MNHNS and SASEGT. The V and J ends lost 2 bases and 6 bases respectively, with 14 bases between them. The CDR3 covers 16 residues. CDR3 nucleotides: TGTGCCAGCAGTGAAATTGGGATAGGGACTAATTCACCCCTCCACTTT. It specifies CASSEIGIGTNSPLHF.

The chain uses TRBV18 and TRBJ2-1, with a possible D match to TRBD2 (5 bases). V was cut by 3 bases and J by 4 bases, with 10 bases left in between. From germline, CDR1 is KGHSH and CDR2 LQKENI. The CDR3 has 14 residues. Here the CDR3 reads CASSPGNTYNEQFF. The CDR3 DNA sequence: TGTGCCAGCTCACCCGGGAACACGTACAATGAGCAGTTCTTC.

This clonotype has at least ten counts. The chain carries TRBV29-1 and TRBJ2-2; maybe TRBD2 (6 bases). V shed 6 bases and J shed 5 bases, with 19 bases lying between them. The CDR3 covers 15 residues. Germline CDR1 reads SQVTM; CDR2 reads ANQGSEA. CDR3 sequence: CSVSLGSGVTGELFF. The CDR3 bases are TGCAGCGTCTCACTGGGGTCGGGAGTTACCGGGGAGCTGTTTTTT.

The chain joins TRBV6-1 to TRBJ2-7; 8 bases fit TRBD2. Germline assignment: CDR1 MNHNS and CDR2 SASEGT. Germline trimming cut 6 bases from V and 6 bases from J; bases unmatched to any gene: 13. The CDR3 consists of 15 residues. The CDR3 region is CASSLFGGDQGEQYF. CDR3 DNA: TGTGCCAGCAGCCTTTTCGGGGGGGATCAGGGCGAGCAGTACTTC.

To note about this clonotype: Being one base from a much bigger clone, this may be a read error. V usage is TRBV12-3 or TRBV12-4 and J usage is TRBJ2-1; 12 nucleotides agree with TRBD2. CDR3 length equals 15 residues. The CDR3 region has the DNA TGTGCCAGCAGTCCGACTAGCGGGAGCGGCAATGAGCAGTCCTTC. This translates into CASSPTSGSGNEQSF.

On this clonotype: A much larger clonotype is one base distant, so this may be a read error. The rearrangement links TRBV6-1 to TRBJ2-7, with a possible D match to TRBD2 (6 bases). Trimming cost V 9 bases and J 1 base, with 16 bases left between them. The CDR3 extends over 14 amino acids. Germline V gives CDR1 MNHNS, CDR2 SASEGT. This chain's CDR3 is CARSLAEGSYEQYF. CDR3 coding DNA: TGTGCCAGAAGCCTGGCGGAGGGGTCCTACGAGCAGTACTTC.

With regard to this clonotype: This may come from a read error, since a much larger clone is one base off. The rearrangement links TRBV29-1 to TRBJ1-3; D ambiguous. CDR3 length: 11 amino acids. Germline CDR1 and CDR2: SQVTM and ANQGSEA. V lost 8 bases to trimming and J lost 0 bases, with 5 bases between them. In nucleotides, the CDR3 is TGCAGCCTCATCTCTGGAAACACCATATATTTT. It codes for CSLISGNTIYF.

Details on this clonotype: Just one base apart from a much larger clone, this may be a read error. The chain combines TRBV6-2 or TRBV6-3 with TRBJ2-1, with D possibly being TRBD2 (6 bases). Trimming pared 5 bases from V and 2 bases from J, leaving 16 bases between. Germline V CDR1 and CDR2: MNHEY, SVGEGT. CDR3 length equals 16 residues. The CDR3 sequence: CASSGTYLSPYNEQFF. The CDR3 nucleotides read TGTGCCAGCAGTGGGACTTACCTAAGCCCCTACAATGAGCAGTTCTTC.

In regard to this clonotype: Sequence at one end of the junction differs from germline and may be a read error. The chain joins TRBV11-2 to TRBJ2-5; 7 bases are a match to TRBD1. Germline CDR1 SGHAT, CDR2 FQNNGV. The CDR3 runs to 14 residues. CDR3 region: CGSSTTGNQEAQYF. The CDR3 DNA is TGTGGCAGCAGCACGACAGGGAACCAAGAGGCCCAGTACTTC.

Only one count was recorded for this clonotype. Given a much more abundant clone one base away, this may be a read error. The chain combines TRBV4-2 with TRBJ1-5; D remains unclear. This CDR3 contains 14 residues. Germline CDR1 reads LGHNA; CDR2 reads YNFKEQ. CDR3 sequence: CASNQDVVYQPQHF. In DNA, the CDR3 is TGTGCCAGCAACCAAGACGTTGTGTATCAGCCCCAGCATTTT.

The chain has TRBV11-2 and TRBJ2-1; D remains unclear. The germline V gene has CDR1 SGHAT and CDR2 FQNNGV. The CDR3 is 11 amino acids. Trimming pared 7 bases from V and 10 bases from J, leaving 11 bases between. The chain's CDR3 is CASNLVDEQFF. The CDR3 DNA is TGTGCCAGCAACTTGGTTGACGAGCAGTTCTTC.

A word on this clonotype: A much larger clone differs from this one at a single base, so this may be a read error. The chain combines TRBV6-1 with TRBJ2-3; the D gene is possibly TRBD1 (5 bases). Trimming left V 7 bases short and J 2 bases short, with 13 bases between. Germline V gene data show CDR1 as MNHNS and CDR2 as SASEGT. CDR3 length equals 14 residues. CDR3 residues: CASTRQSNTDTQYF. CDR3 nucleotide sequence: TGTGCCAGCACCCGACAGAGTAACACAGATACGCAGTATTTT.